Presented here are 7 T cell receptor beta chains from one specimen sequenced in a study of cytomegalovirus exposure and HLA in healthy donors. PCR amplification relied on 60 Vbeta primers (plus 13 Jbeta primers). The table came from immunoSEQ multiplex PCR; TCRdb's copy has only in-frame clones and leaves some out. Of fewer than 120,000 clones in the sample, roughly four fifths are singletons; the top ten hold approximately 1.2%. The source material was PBMCs. The receptors were sampled from a woman aged 30 to 39 in good health and CMV-seronegative.

This clone was found a few times. The V gene is TRBV28, the J gene TRBJ2-1; 11 bases agree with TRBD1. V was clipped by 3 bases and J by 7 bases; unmatched bases: 11. Germline assignment: CDR1 MDHEN and CDR2 SYDVKM. CDR3 length equals 17 residues. The CDR3 DNA is TGTGCCAGCAGTTTGCATACCGGGACAGGGGGATGGAATGAGCAGTTCTTC. It specifies CASSLHTGTGGWNEQFF.

The CDR3: CASSTGTSGKGEQYF. CDR3 DNA sequence: TGTGCCAGCAGCACCGGGACTAGCGGGAAGGGCGAGCAGTACTTC. The chain has TRBV5-4 and TRBJ2-5, with 13 bases matching TRBD2. Gene TRBJ2-7 matches the end of the DNA better, so the J call may be wrong. The CDR3 is 15 residues long. Germline CDR1 SGHNT, CDR2 YYREEE (reference sequence).

This clone was counted between two and nine times. This specimen includes other DNA sequences encoding the same CDR3. J is TRBJ1-1 and V is TRBV5-1; D remains ambiguous. Germline lookup yields CDR1 SGHRS and CDR2 YFSETQ. V was cut by 3 bases and J by 0 bases, with 15 bases left in between. The length of the CDR3 is 16 residues. As DNA, the CDR3 is TGCGCCAGCAGCTGGGCCCCCGAGTTAATGAACACTGAAGCTTTCTTT. Protein sequence: CASSWAPELMNTEAFF.

To note about this clone: A read error is likely, as this CDR3 ends without the conserved phenylalanine or tryptophan. The CDR3: CASSPAGSLAQAFV. For the CDR3, the DNA is TGCGCCAGCAGTCCCGCGGGATCACTCGCGCAGGCTTTCGTT. V gene TRBV5-1 combines with J gene TRBJ1-1; no firm D call. Germline CDR1 SGHRS, CDR2 YFSETQ. The CDR3 is 14 amino acids. V was shortened by 5 bases and J by 11 bases, with 22 bases between the two germline ends.

The chain is built from TRBV28 and TRBJ2-5; 8 nucleotides line up with TRBD2. Germline trimming cut 6 bases from V and 6 bases from J; bases unmatched to any gene: 12. The CDR3 runs to 15 residues. CDR1 MDHEN and CDR2 SYDVKM come from the germline V gene. CDR3 in amino acids: CASSPAGGGGQTQYF. In DNA, the CDR3 is TGTGCCAGCAGCCCCGCGGGGGGAGGGGGACAGACCCAGTACTTC. The full variable domain, rest sourced from reference TRBV28 and TRBJ2-5, is DVKVTQSSRYLVKRTGEKVFLECVQDMDHENMFWYRQDPGLGLRLIYFSYDVKMKEKGDIPEGYSVSREKKERFSLILESASTNQTSMYLCASSPAGGGGQTQYFGPGTRLLVL.

V usage is TRBV7-6 and J usage is TRBJ1-2, with 8 bases that match TRBD1. V shed 0 bases, J shed 2 bases, and the junction held 8 bases outside the gene matches. This CDR3 comprises 17 residues. CDR1 is SGHVS, CDR2 FNYEAQ, per germline. Here the CDR3 reads CASSLAADRVSNYGYTF. CDR3 nucleotide sequence: TGTGCCAGCAGCTTAGCCGCGGACAGGGTTTCGAACTATGGCTACACCTTC.

V is TRBV4-2 and J is TRBJ2-7, with TRBD2 matching 7 bases. The CDR3 sequence is 15 residues long. The junction had 9 bases not matched to a gene; V was cut back by 1 base and J by 6 bases. In germline, CDR1 is LGHNA, CDR2 YNFKEQ. CDR3 nucleotides: TGTGCCAGCAGCCAAGGATCAGCGGGACTAAGCGAGCAGTACTTC. Translated: CASSQGSAGLSEQYF.